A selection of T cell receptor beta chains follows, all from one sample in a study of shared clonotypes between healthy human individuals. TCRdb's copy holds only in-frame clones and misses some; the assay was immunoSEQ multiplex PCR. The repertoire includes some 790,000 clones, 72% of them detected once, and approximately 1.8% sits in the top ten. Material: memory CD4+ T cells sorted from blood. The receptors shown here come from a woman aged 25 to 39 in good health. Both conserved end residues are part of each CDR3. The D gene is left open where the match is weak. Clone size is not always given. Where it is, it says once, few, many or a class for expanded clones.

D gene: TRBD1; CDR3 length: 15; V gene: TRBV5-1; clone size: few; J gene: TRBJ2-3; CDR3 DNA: TGCGCCAGCAGCCCCGGACAGGGGTGGACAGATACGCAGTATTTT; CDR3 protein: CASSPGQGWTDTQYF
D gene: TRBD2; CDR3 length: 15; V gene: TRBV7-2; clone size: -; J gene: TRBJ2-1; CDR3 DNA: TGTGCCAGCAGCCTTGGACTAGCGGGAGTGAGTGAGCAGTTCTTC; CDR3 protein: CASSLGLAGVSEQFF
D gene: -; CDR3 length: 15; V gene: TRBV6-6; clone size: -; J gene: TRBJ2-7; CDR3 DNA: TGTGCCAGCAGTTACTCGAACCCCAGAGCCTACGAGCAGTACTTC; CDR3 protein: CASSYSNPRAYEQYF
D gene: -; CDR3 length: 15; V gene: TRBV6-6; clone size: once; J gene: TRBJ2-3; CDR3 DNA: TGTGCCAGCAGTCACGGGGGAGCGAGCACAGATACGCAGTATTTT; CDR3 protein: CASSHGGASTDTQYF
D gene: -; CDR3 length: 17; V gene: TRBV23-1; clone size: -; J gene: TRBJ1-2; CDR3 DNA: TGCGCCAGCAGTCAATATAAGAGACGGGCCCGAAACTATGGCTACACCTTC; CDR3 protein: CASSQYKRRARNYGYTF
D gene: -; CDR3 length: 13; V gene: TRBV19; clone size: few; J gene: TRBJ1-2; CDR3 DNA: TGTGCCAGTAGCCTCATCGGGGACTATGGCTACACCTTC; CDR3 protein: CASSLIGDYGYTF
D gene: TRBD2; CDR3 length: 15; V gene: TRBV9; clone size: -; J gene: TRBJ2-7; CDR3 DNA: TGTGCCAGCAGCGTAGCGGCGGGAGTTATCTACGAGCAGTACTTC; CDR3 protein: CASSVAAGVIYEQYF
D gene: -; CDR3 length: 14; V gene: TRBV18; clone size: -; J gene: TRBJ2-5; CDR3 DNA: TGTGCCAGCTCACCAGGGGGGTCCCGGGAGACCCAGTACTTC; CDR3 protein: CASSPGGSRETQYF
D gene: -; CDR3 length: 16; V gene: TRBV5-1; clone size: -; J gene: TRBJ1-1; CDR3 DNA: TGCGCCAGCAGCTTGGCTACGGGGTTCCCGAGGGTTGAAGCTTTCTTT; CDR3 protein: CASSLATGFPRVEAFF
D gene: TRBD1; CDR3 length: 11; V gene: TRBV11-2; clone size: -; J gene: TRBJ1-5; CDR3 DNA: TGTGCCAGCAGCCTACAGGGGGCCCAGCATTTT; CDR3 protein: CASSLQGAQHF
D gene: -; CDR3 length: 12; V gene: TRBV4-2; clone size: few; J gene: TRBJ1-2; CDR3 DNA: TGTGCCAGCCAAGACGGGGGATATGGCTACACCTTC; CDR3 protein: CASQDGGYGYTF
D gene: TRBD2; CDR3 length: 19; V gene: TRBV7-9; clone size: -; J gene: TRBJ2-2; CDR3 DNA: TGTGCCAGCAGCCCTCGAACAAAAGCGGGAGCGGTCAGTACCGGGGAGCTGTTTTTT; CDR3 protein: CASSPRTKAGAVSTGELFF
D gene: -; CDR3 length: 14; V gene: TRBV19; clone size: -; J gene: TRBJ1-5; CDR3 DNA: TGTGCCAGTACCCCGCGGGGGAGCAATCAGCCCCAGCATTTT; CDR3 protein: CASTPRGSNQPQHF
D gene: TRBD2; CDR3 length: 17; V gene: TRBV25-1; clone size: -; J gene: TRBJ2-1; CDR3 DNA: TGTGCCAGCAGTCCCGATCCAGCTAGCGGGAGCTACAATGAGCAGTTCTTC; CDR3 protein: CASSPDPASGSYNEQFF
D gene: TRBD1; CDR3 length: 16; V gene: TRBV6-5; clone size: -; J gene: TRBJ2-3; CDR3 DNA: TGTGCCAGCAGTTACTACCGGACAGGGGGCGCGGATACGCAGTATTTT; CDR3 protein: CASSYYRTGGADTQYF
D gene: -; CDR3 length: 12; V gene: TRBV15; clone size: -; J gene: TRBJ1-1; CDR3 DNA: TGTGCCACCAGCCTACAAGGCACTGAAGCTTTCTTT; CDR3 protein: CATSLQGTEAFF
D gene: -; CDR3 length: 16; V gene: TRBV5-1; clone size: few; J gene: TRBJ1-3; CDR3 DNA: TGCGCCAGCAGCCCGATGGAGACAGCTTCTGGAAACACCATATATTTT; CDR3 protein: CASSPMETASGNTIYF
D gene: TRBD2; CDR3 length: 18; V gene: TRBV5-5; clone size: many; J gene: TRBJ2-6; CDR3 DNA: TGTGCCAGCAGCTCGTTGGGGACTAGGGAAACTGGGGCCAACGTCCTGACTTTC; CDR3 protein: CASSSLGTRETGANVLTF
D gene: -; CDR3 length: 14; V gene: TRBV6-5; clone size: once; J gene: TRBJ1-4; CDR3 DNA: TGTGCCAGCAGCCGGGACCCACAGAATGAAAAACTGTTTTTT; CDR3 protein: CASSRDPQNEKLFF
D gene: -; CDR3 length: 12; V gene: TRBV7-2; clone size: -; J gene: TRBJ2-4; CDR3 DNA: TGTGCCAGCAGCCTCTCCCCCAACATTCAGTACTTC; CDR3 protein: CASSLSPNIQYF
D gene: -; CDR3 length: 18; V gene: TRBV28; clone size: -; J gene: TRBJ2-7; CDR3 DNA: TGTGCCAGCAGTTCTGGGAGGACATACCAAAATCAAGGCTACGAGCAGTACTTC; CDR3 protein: CASSSGRTYQNQGYEQYF